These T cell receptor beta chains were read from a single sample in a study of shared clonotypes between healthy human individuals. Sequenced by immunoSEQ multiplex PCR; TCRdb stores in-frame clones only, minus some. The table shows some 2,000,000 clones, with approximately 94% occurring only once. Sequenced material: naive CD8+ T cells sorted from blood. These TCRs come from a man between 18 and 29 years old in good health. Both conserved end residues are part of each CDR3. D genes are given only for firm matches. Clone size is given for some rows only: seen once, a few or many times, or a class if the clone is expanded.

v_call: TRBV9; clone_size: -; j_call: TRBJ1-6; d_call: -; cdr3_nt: TGTGCCAGCAGCAAATGGACACGGGATTCACCCCTCCACTTT; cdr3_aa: CASSKWTRDSPLHF
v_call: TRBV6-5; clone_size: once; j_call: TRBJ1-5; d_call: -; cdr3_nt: TGTGCCAGGACAAGGTCCTCGGATAGCAATCAGCCCCAGCATTTT; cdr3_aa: CARTRSSDSNQPQHF
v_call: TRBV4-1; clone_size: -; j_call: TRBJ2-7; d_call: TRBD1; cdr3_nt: TGCGCCAGCAGCGTAAAAGGGACAGGGAACTACGAGCAGTACTTC; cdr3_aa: CASSVKGTGNYEQYF
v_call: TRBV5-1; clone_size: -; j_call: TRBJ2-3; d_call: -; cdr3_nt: TGCGCCAGCAGCAACGAACTTACGCAGTATTTT; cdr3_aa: CASSNELTQYF
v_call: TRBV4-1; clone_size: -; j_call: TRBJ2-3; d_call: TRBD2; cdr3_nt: TGCGCCAGCAGCCAAGTTGGGGAGGGACCCCTCACAGATACGCAGTATTTT; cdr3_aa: CASSQVGEGPLTDTQYF
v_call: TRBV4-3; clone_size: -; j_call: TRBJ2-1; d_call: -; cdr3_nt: TGCGCCAGCAGCCAAGGGATCTGGGGGCAATACAATGAGCAGTTCTTC; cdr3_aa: CASSQGIWGQYNEQFF
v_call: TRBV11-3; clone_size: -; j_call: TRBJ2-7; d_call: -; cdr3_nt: TGTGCCAGCAGCTTAGCACTGGGTTACGAGCAGTACTTC; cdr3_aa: CASSLALGYEQYF
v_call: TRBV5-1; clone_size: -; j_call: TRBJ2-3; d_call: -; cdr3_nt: TGCGCCAGCACCGCGCCGGGGAACACAGATACGCAGTATTTT; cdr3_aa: CASTAPGNTDTQYF
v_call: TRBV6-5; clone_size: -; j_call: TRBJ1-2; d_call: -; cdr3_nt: TGTGCCAGCAGTTTGGGACCCAGGGCCTATGGCTACACCTTC; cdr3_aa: CASSLGPRAYGYTF
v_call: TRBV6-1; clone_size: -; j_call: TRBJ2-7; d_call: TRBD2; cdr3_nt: TGTGCCAGCAGTGAAGTCCCAGCGGGGGAGGGCGAGCAGTACTTC; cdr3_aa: CASSEVPAGEGEQYF
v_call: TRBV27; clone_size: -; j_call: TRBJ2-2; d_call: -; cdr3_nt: TGTGCCAGCAGCAGAGTTCCGGCACCCGGGGAGCTGTTTTTT; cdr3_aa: CASSRVPAPGELFF
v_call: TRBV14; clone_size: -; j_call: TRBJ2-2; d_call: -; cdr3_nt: TGTGCCAGCAGCCAACTAGACACCGGGGAGCTGTTTTTT; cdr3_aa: CASSQLDTGELFF
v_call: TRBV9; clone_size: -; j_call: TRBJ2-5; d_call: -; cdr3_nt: TGTGCCAGCAGCCCTACAGGGATCCAAGAGACCCAGTACTTC; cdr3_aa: CASSPTGIQETQYF
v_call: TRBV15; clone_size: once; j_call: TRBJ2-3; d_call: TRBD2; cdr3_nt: TGTGCCACCAGCAGAGATCAGGGACTAGCAGGAGATACGCAGTATTTT; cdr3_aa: CATSRDQGLAGDTQYF
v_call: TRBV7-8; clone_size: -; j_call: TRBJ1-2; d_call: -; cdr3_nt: TGTGCCAGCAGCTTAGCGCGGCAGTCTGTCTATGGCTACACCTTC; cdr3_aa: CASSLARQSVYGYTF
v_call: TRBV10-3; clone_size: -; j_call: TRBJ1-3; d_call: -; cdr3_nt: TGTGCCATCAGTGAGTCGCACAGCCACCCTGGAAACACCATATATTTT; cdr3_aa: CAISESHSHPGNTIYF
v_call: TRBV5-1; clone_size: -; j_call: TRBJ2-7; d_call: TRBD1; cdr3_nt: TGCGCCAGCAGCTTGCGGGACAGAGGTTACGAGCAGTACTTC; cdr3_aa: CASSLRDRGYEQYF
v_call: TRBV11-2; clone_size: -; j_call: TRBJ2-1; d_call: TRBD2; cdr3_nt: TGTGCCAGCAGCTTACGAGCGGGGGTAAGCAATGAGCAGTTCTTC; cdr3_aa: CASSLRAGVSNEQFF
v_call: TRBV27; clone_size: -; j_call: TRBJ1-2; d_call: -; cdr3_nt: TGTGCCAGCAGGGACCGGCAGTATGGCTACACCTTC; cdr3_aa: CASRDRQYGYTF
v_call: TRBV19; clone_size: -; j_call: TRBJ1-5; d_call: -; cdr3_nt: TGTGCCAGTAGTATGGTCGGATTGAGCAATCAGCCCCAGCATTTT; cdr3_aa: CASSMVGLSNQPQHF
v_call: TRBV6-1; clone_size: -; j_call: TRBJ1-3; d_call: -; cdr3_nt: TGTGCCAGCAGTGACCGGGACGTCCGCTCTGGAAACACCATATATTTT; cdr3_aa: CASSDRDVRSGNTIYF
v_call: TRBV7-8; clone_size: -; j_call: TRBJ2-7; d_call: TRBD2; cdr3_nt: TGTGCCAGCAGCTCATTAGCGGGAGGCTACGAGCAGTACTTC; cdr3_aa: CASSSLAGGYEQYF
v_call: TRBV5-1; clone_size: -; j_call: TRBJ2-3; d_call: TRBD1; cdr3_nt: TGCGCCAGCAGCCCCGGACAGGGGGTTACAGATACGCAGTATTTT; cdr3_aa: CASSPGQGVTDTQYF
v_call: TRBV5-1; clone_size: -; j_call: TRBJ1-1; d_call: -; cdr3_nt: TGCGCCAGCAGCTTTGACAGCACTGAAGCTTTCTTT; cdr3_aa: CASSFDSTEAFF
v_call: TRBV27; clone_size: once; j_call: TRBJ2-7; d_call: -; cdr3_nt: TGTGCCAGCAGTTTATCAGTTGCGTTCGAGCAGTACTTC; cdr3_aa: CASSLSVAFEQYF
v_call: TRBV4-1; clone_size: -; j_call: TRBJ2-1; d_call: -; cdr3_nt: TGCGCCAGCAGCCAAGAACCGGGGGACAATGAGCAGTTCTTC; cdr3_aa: CASSQEPGDNEQFF
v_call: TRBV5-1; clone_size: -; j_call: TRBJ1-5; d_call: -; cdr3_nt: TGCGCCAGCAGCTTGGACCAGGGTCAGCCCCAGCATTTT; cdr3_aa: CASSLDQGQPQHF
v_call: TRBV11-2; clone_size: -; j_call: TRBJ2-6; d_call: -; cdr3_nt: TGTGCCAGCAGCTTAGGAGCTGGGGCCAACGTCCTGACTTTC; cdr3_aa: CASSLGAGANVLTF
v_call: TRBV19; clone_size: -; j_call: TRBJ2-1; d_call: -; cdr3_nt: TGTGCCAGTAGTTCTCATTGGGAAACAGGAATCGATGAGCAGTTCTTC; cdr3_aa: CASSSHWETGIDEQFF
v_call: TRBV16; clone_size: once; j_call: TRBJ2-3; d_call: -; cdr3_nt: TGTGCCAGCAGCCGTACCGAAGATACGCAGTATTTT; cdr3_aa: CASSRTEDTQYF
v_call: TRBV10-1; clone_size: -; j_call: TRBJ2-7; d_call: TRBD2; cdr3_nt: TGCGCCAGCAGTGCATCCAGCGGGAGTTCCTCCTACGAGCAGTACTTC; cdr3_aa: CASSASSGSSSYEQYF
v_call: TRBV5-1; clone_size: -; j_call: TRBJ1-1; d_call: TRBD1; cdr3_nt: TGCGCCAGCAGCTTGGCCAAAGACAGGGCTTCCACTGAAGCTTTCTTT; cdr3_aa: CASSLAKDRASTEAFF
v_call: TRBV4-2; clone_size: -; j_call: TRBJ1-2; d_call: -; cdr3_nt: TGTGCCAGCAGCCAGTGGCAGGGTGAGCACTATGGCTACACCTTC; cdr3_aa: CASSQWQGEHYGYTF
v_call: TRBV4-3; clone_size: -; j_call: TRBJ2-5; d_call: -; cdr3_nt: TGCGCCAGCAGCCAAGAAATTTCCGGAAGGGCGGGCGAGACCCAGTACTTC; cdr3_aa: CASSQEISGRAGETQYF
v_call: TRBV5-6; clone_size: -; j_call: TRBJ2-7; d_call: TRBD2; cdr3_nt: TGTGCCAGCAGCCGGGTTGAGCGGGACTACGAGCAGTACTTC; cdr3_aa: CASSRVERDYEQYF
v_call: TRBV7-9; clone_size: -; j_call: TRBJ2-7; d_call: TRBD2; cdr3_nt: TGTGCCAGCAGCCCGACTAGCAGCTACGAGCAGTACTTC; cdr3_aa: CASSPTSSYEQYF
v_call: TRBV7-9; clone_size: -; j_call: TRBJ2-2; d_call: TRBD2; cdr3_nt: TGTGCCAGCAGCGATAGCGGGAATACCGGGGAGCTGTTTTTT; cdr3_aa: CASSDSGNTGELFF
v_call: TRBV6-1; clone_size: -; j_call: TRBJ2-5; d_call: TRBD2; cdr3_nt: TGTGCCAGCAGTGAAGCGCCCATTACTAGCGGGGGGGAGACCCAGTACTTC; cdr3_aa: CASSEAPITSGGETQYF